The following is a T cell receptor beta chain sequence with its context. Its specificity is unknown. These data are taken from a study of T cells in Graves' hyperthyroidism and ophthalmopathy. General study points: Most thyroid clonotypes expanded above 0.001 appeared in blood too. Stable hyperthyroidism was told apart from ophthalmopathy by a model built on 13 V-J features.

Fresh peripheral blood, roughly 9.8 ml of it, supplied the PBMCs. Amplified regions were TCR beta CDR3 sequences from RNA transcripts. When the TCR CDR3 underwent first-round RT-PCR, the HTBI primer set was used. TCRdb ran MiXCR on the multiplex PCR reads and lists one entry per CDR3 protein. The data hold over 500,000 distinct CDR3 sequences, with under 20% observed a single time. The CDR3 length is 16 residues. Germline V gene sequence: CDR1 SEHNR, CDR2 FQNEAQ (reference sequence). V lost 4 bases and J lost 6; bases outside the gene matches: 14. The rearrangement joins TRBV7-9 to TRBJ1-2; 7 nucleotides line up with TRBD1. This sequence originates from a young woman with Graves' ophthalmopathy. Sequenced material: blood. CDR3 nucleotide sequence: TGTGCCAGCAGCTATTTCCACACGACAGGGCAAAATGGCTACACCTTC. Translation: CASSYFHTTGQNGYTF.